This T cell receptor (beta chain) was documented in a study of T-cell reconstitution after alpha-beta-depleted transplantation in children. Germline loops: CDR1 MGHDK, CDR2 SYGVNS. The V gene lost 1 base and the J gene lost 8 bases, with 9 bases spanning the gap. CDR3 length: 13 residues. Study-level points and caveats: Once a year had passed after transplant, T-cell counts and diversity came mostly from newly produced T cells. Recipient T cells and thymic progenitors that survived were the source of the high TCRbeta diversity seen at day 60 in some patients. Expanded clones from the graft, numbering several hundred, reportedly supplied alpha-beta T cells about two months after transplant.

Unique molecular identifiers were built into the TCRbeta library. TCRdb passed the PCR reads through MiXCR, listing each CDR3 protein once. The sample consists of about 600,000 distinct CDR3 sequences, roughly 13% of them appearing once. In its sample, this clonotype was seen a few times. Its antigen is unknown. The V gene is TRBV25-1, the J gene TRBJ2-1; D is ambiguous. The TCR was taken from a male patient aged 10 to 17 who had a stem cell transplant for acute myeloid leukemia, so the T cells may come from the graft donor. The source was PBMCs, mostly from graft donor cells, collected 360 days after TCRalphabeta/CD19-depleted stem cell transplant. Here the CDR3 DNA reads TGTGCCAGCAGTGAATCCCACCTATATGAGCAGTTCTTC. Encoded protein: CASSESHLYEQFF.